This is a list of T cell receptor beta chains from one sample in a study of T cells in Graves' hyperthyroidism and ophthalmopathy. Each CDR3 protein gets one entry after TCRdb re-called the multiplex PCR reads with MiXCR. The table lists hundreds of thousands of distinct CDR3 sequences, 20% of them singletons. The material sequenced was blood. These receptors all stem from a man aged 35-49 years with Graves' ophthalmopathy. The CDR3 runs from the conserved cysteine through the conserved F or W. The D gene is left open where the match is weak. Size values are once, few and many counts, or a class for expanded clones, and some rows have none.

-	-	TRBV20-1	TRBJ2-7	CSARDPGRSTYEQYF	TGCAGTGCTAGAGATCCCGGACGGTCAACCTACGAGCAGTACTTC
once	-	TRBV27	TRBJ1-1	CASSSTRVSDTEAFF	TGTGCCAGCAGTTCTACCAGGGTCTCGGACACTGAAGCTTTCTTT
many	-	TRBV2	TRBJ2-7	CASSDIWGAGYEQYF	TGTGCCAGCAGTGATATTTGGGGGGCAGGATACGAGCAGTACTTC
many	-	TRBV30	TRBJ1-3	CAWSGGLGSGNTIYF	TGTGCCTGGAGCGGGGGACTGGGGTCTGGAAACACCATATATTTT
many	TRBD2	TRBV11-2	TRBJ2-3	CASSGAGGTSGDPTDTQYF	TGTGCCAGCAGCGGAGCCGGGGGGACTAGCGGCGACCCGACAGATACGCAGTATTTT
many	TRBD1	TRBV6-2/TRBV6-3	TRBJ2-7	CASMQGASYEQYF	TGTGCCAGCATGCAGGGGGCCTCCTACGAGCAGTACTTC
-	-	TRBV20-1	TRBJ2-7	CSAIVRAGPSSYEQYF	TGCAGTGCTATCGTAAGAGCCGGTCCCAGTTCCTACGAGCAGTACTTC
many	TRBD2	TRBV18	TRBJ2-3	CASSPQGQRESDTQYF	TGTGCCAGCTCACCACAAGGGCAGCGGGAGTCAGATACGCAGTATTTT
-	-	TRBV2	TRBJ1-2	CASSLYTLNYGYTF	TGTGCCAGCAGTTTATACACCCTTAACTATGGCTACACCTTC
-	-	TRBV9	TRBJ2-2	CASSVGRVDTGELFF	TGTGCCAGCAGCGTTGGCAGGGTGGACACCGGGGAGCTGTTTTTT
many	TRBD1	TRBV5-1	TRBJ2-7	CASSAGDRGREQYF	TGCGCCAGCAGCGCGGGGGACAGGGGGCGCGAGCAGTACTTC
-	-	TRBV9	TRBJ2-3	CASSVEGSRDTQYF	TGTGCCAGCAGCGTAGAGGGGTCCCGAGATACGCAGTATTTT
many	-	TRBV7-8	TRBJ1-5	CASSPRQVGGQPQHF	TGTGCCAGCAGCCCTAGACAGGTTGGGGGCCAGCCCCAGCATTTT
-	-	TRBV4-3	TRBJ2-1	CASSQSQGAYNEQFF	TGCGCCAGCAGCCAATCCCAAGGGGCCTACAATGAGCAGTTCTTC
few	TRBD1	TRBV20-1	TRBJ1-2	CSARVTGGWGYTF	TGCAGTGCTAGAGTCACAGGGGGCTGGGGCTACACCTTC
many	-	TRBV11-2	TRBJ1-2	CASSLDTPIIYGYTF	TGTGCCAGCAGCTTAGATACCCCGATAATCTATGGCTACACCTTC
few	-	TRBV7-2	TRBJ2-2	CASSMRANTGELFF	TGTGCCAGCAGCATGAGAGCGAACACCGGGGAGCTGTTTTTT
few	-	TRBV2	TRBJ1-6	CASSTDSSYNSPLHF	TGTGCCAGCAGCACCGACAGCTCCTATAATTCACCCCTCCACTTT
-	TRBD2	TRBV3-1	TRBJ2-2	CASSRNLAGNTGELFF	TGTGCCAGCAGCCGAAACCTAGCGGGGAACACCGGGGAGCTGTTTTTT
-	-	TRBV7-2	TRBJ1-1	CASRETFGRAEAFF	TGTGCCAGCAGGGAAACGTTTGGGAGGGCCGAAGCTTTCTTT
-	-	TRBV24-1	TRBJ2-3	CATSDFGLSTDTQYF	TGTGCCACCAGTGATTTCGGGCTTAGCACAGATACGCAGTATTTT
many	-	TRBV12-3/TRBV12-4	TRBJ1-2	CASSLAGVVTGGYTF	TGTGCCAGCAGTTTAGCGGGTGTCGTTACGGGTGGCTACACCTTC
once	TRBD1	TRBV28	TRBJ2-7	CASNPRTGHEQYF	TGTGCCAGCAACCCCCGGACAGGGCACGAGCAGTACTTC
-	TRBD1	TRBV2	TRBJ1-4	CASRDTGGGEKLFF	TGTGCCAGCAGAGACACAGGGGGTGGGGAAAAACTGTTTTTT
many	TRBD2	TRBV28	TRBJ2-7	CASSSGGLAGGISYEQYF	TGTGCCAGCAGTTCCGGGGGGCTAGCGGGAGGGATCTCCTACGAGCAGTACTTC
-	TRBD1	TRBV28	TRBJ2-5	CASSPPDRDETQYF	TGTGCCAGCAGCCCGCCCGACAGGGATGAGACCCAGTACTTC
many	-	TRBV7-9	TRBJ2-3	CASSLATGRTDTQYF	TGTGCCAGCAGCTTAGCGACAGGGAGGACAGATACGCAGTATTTT
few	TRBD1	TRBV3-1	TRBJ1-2	CASSQDNRGDYGYTF	TGTGCCAGCAGCCAAGATAACAGGGGAGACTATGGCTACACCTTC
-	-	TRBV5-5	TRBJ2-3	CASSDYLAGRTDTQYF	TGTGCCAGCAGCGACTATCTAGCTGGGCGCACAGATACGCAGTATTTT
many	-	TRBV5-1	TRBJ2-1	CASSLHRDSNEQFF	TGCGCCAGCAGCTTACACCGGGACTCCAATGAGCAGTTCTTC
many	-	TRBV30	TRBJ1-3	CAWRRVTASGNTIYF	TGTGCCTGGAGGAGGGTCACAGCCTCTGGAAACACCATATATTTT
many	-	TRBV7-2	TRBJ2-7	CASSLASGTVSYEQYF	TGTGCCAGCAGCTTAGCGAGCGGGACAGTTTCCTACGAGCAGTACTTC
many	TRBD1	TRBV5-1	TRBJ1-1	CASSSGGTEAFF	TGTGCCAGCTCATCAGGGGGCACTGAAGCTTTCTTT
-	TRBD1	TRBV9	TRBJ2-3	CASIVTGVSTDTQYF	TGTGCCAGCATCGTGACAGGGGTTAGCACAGATACGCAGTATTTT
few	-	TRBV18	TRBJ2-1	CASSPIVVIGPYNEQFF	TGTGCCAGCTCACCAATTGTAGTAATAGGGCCCTACAATGAGCAGTTCTTC
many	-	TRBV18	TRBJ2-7	CASSLKGFHEQYF	TGTGCCAGCTCACTAAAGGGGTTCCACGAGCAGTACTTC
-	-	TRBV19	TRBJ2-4	CASSTQLVDDRLGLAKNIQYF	TGTGCCAGTAGTACCCAACTCGTGGACGACAGGCTCGGACTGGCCAAAAACATTCAGTACTTC
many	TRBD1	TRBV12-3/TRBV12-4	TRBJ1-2	CASSFGRGNYGYTF	TGTGCCAGCAGTTTCGGCAGGGGGAACTATGGCTACACCTTC
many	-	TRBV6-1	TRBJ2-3	CANAIAEGSTDTQYF	TGTGCCAACGCTATAGCGGAGGGAAGCACAGATACGCAGTATTTT
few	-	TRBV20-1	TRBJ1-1	CSARSGAMNTEAFF	TGCAGTGCTAGAAGTGGCGCGATGAACACTGAAGCTTTCTTT
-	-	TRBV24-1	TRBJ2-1	CATSDFSQGGEQFF	TGTGCCACCAGTGATTTTAGTCAGGGGGGTGAGCAGTTCTTC
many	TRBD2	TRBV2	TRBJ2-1	CASSEAWSGGGGEQFF	TGTGCCAGCAGTGAAGCTTGGAGCGGGGGGGGTGGTGAGCAGTTCTTC
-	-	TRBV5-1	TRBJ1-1	CASSLEGRERAFF	TGCGCCAGCAGCTTGGAGGGCAGGGAGAGAGCTTTCTTT
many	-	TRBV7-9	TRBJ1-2	CASSFPVNGGGYTF	TGTGCCAGCAGCTTCCCGGTCAACGGCGGTGGCTACACCTTC
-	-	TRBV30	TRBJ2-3	CAWRPGDRGRTQYF	TGTGCCTGGAGACCAGGGGATCGGGGAAGAACGCAGTATTTT
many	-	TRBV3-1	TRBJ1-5	CASSQGNSNQPQHF	TGTGCCAGCAGCCAAGGGAATAGCAATCAGCCCCAGCATTTT
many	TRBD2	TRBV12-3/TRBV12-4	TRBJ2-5	CASSFGGGISETQYF	TGTGCCAGCAGTTTTGGGGGGGGGATTTCGGAGACCCAGTACTTC
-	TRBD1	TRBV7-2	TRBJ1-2	CASSFPGQGGNYGYTF	TGTGCCAGCAGCTTCCCGGGACAGGGGGGCAACTATGGCTACACCTTC
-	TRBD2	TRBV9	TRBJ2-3	CASSWRGGGRGDTQYF	TGTGCCAGCAGCTGGCGCGGGGGGGGAAGGGGAGATACGCAGTATTTT
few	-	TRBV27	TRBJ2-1	CASTPLGRTENYNEQFF	TGTGCCAGCACCCCCCTTGGGAGGACAGAGAACTACAATGAGCAGTTCTTC
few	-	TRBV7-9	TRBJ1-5	CASSSDSANQPQHF	TGTGCCAGCAGCTCCGACAGTGCCAATCAGCCCCAGCATTTT